The rows below give T cell receptor beta chains drawn from one sample of a study of graft-versus-host responses after intestinal transplantation. This table comes from immunoSEQ multiplex PCR, and its TCRdb copy is limited to in-frame clones, with some not included. The sample records 9,500 to 15,000 clones, about a third being singletons. The starting material was alloreactive CD8+ T cells from a mixed lymphocyte reaction culture, obtained before intestinal transplant. The receptors were sampled from a human patient who received an intestinal transplant. Each CDR3 is given with its conserved first and last residue. The D gene is left open where the match is weak. Where a row states a size, it is once, few, many or the class of an expanded clone; other rows omit it.

j_call clone_size v_call d_call cdr3_aa cdr3_nt
TRBJ2-7 . TRBV4-2 TRBD1 CASSPGTGSYEQYF TGTGCCAGCAGCCCCGGGACAGGGAGCTACGAGCAGTACTTC
TRBJ2-7 . TRBV27 . CASSLLGNEQYF TGTGCCAGCAGTTTATTGGGGAACGAGCAGTACTTC
TRBJ2-2 few TRBV6-6 . CASTPDLPFTGELFF TGTGCCAGCACTCCGGACCTCCCATTCACCGGGGAGCTGTTTTTT
TRBJ1-6 . TRBV14 . CASSQVGNSPLHF TGTGCCAGCAGCCAAGTCGGCAATTCACCCCTCCACTTT
TRBJ1-1 few TRBV9 . CASSVEGLNTEAFF TGTGCCAGCAGCGTAGAGGGGCTGAACACTGAAGCTTTCTTT
TRBJ1-1 few TRBV5-5 . CASSQEELMNTEAFF TGTGCCAGCAGCCAAGAAGAATTAATGAACACTGAAGCTTTCTTT
TRBJ2-7 . TRBV7-9 TRBD2 CASSLKLRREAPGRYEQYF TGTGCCAGCAGCTTAAAGCTCAGGCGGGAGGCACCGGGGCGGTACGAGCAGTACTTC
TRBJ2-5 few TRBV6-1 TRBD1 CASSPPGQGQETQYF TGTGCCAGCAGCCCACCGGGACAGGGCCAAGAGACCCAGTACTTC
TRBJ2-7 . TRBV5-8 . CASSQFGTYTYEQYF TGTGCCAGCAGCCAGTTCGGGACCTATACCTACGAGCAGTACTTC
TRBJ2-1 few TRBV6-1 . CASRGQGFYNEQFF TGTGCCAGCAGAGGCCAGGGTTTCTACAATGAGCAGTTCTTC
TRBJ2-1 . TRBV6-6 . CASRPLSSYNEQFF TGTGCCAGCAGGCCCCTTTCTTCCTACAATGAGCAGTTCTTC
TRBJ2-2 . TRBV2 . CASLETGTGELFF TGTGCCAGCCTGGAGACGGGCACCGGGGAGCTGTTTTTT
TRBJ1-5 few TRBV4-1 . CASSSPGSNQPQHF TGTGCCAGCAGTTCACCCGGGTCCAATCAGCCCCAGCATTTT
TRBJ1-5 . TRBV19 TRBD1 CASWTGEGQPQHF TGTGCCAGTTGGACAGGGGAAGGTCAGCCCCAGCATTTT
TRBJ2-3 few TRBV27 . CASSFWALSDTQYF TGTGCCAGCAGTTTTTGGGCGTTATCGGATACGCAGTATTTT
TRBJ2-7 . TRBV15 . CATSRDSPFSSSYEQYF TGTGCCACCAGCAGAGATTCCCCCTTCTCTAGCTCCTACGAGCAGTACTTC
TRBJ2-2 . TRBV4-2 TRBD1 CASSFGTGIGTGELFF TGTGCCAGCAGCTTCGGGACAGGTATTGGCACCGGGGAGCTGTTTTTT
TRBJ2-3 . TRBV9 TRBD2 CASSESGRVGDTQYF TGTGCCAGCAGCGAGAGCGGGAGGGTCGGAGATACGCAGTATTTT
TRBJ2-2 . TRBV19 . CASSMRGTGELFF TGTGCCAGTAGTATGAGGGGCACCGGGGAGCTGTTTTTT
TRBJ2-1 . TRBV7-3 . CASSLFASAGNEQFF TGTGCCAGCAGCTTATTTGCTAGCGCCGGCAATGAGCAGTTCTTC
TRBJ2-1 . TRBV28 . CASSLGRYNEQFF TGTGCCAGCAGTTTGGGACGGTACAATGAGCAGTTCTTC
TRBJ2-7 . TRBV11-2 . CASSIRGYEQYF TGTGCCAGCAGCATCAGGGGCTACGAGCAGTACTTC
TRBJ2-7 . TRBV15 . CATSRARDTAYEQYF TGTGCCACCAGCAGAGCCAGGGACACCGCCTACGAGCAGTACTTC
TRBJ2-7 few TRBV5-8 TRBD2 CASSLLAGPYEQYF TGTGCCAGCAGCCTACTAGCGGGACCCTACGAGCAGTACTTC
TRBJ1-2 . TRBV7-3 TRBD1 CASSRGQVYGYTF TGTGCCAGCAGCCGGGGACAGGTCTATGGCTACACCTTC
TRBJ1-5 . TRBV15 . CATSREAIGPWGSHQPQHF TGTGCCACCAGCAGAGAAGCTATAGGCCCCTGGGGATCTCATCAGCCCCAGCATTTT
TRBJ2-1 few TRBV19 TRBD2 CASSIPGRPYNEQFF TGTGCCAGTAGTATTCCCGGGAGGCCCTACAATGAGCAGTTCTTC
TRBJ1-1 few TRBV7-2 . CASSLGPTEAFF TGTGCCAGCAGCTTAGGGCCCACTGAAGCTTTCTTT
TRBJ2-7 . TRBV19 TRBD1 CASTGTGTREQYF TGTGCCAGCACCGGGACAGGGACCAGGGAGCAGTACTTC
TRBJ2-2 . TRBV4-1 TRBD1 CASSLAGQGAGGELFF TGCGCCAGCAGCTTAGCCGGACAGGGGGCGGGCGGGGAGCTGTTTTTT
TRBJ2-1 . TRBV5-1 . CASSWATGTPFPKGYYNEQFF TGCGCCAGCAGCTGGGCAACCGGGACACCCTTCCCAAAAGGCTACTACAATGAGCAGTTCTTC
TRBJ1-1 . TRBV19 . CASSIGGRVAFF TGTGCCAGTAGTATAGGAGGAAGGGTAGCTTTCTTT
TRBJ1-6 . TRBV9 . CASSPSGGYNSPLHF TGTGCCAGCAGCCCCAGCGGGGGGTACAATTCACCCCTCCACTTT
TRBJ2-7 . TRBV23-1 TRBD2 CAKPPGLAGALSYEQYF TGCGCCAAGCCTCCGGGACTAGCGGGAGCCCTATCCTACGAGCAGTACTTC
TRBJ1-5 . TRBV19 . CASSIGDYSNQPQHF TGTGCCAGTAGTATAGGGGACTATAGCAATCAGCCCCAGCATTTT
TRBJ1-5 . TRBV27 . CASSYGNSNQPQHF TGTGCCAGCAGTTATGGGAATAGCAATCAGCCCCAGCATTTT
TRBJ2-3 . TRBV28 . CASSPANTQYF TGTGCCAGCAGTCCTGCAAATACGCAGTATTTT
TRBJ2-7 few TRBV4-3 TRBD1 CASSQEETGNHEQYF TGCGCCAGCAGCCAAGAAGAGACAGGGAACCACGAGCAGTACTTC
TRBJ1-2 . TRBV16 . CASSNVPIVRKTYGYTF TGTGCCAGCAGCAATGTTCCGATCGTTAGAAAGACCTATGGCTACACCTTC
TRBJ2-7 few TRBV7-9 . CASGIYEQYF TGTGCCAGCGGGATCTACGAGCAGTACTTC
TRBJ1-1 . TRBV11-1 TRBD1 CASSPGTVEAFF TGTGCCAGCAGCCCGGGGACAGTTGAAGCTTTCTTT
TRBJ2-7 once TRBV6-6 . CASSYAEEQYF TGTGCCAGCAGTTATGCAGAGGAGCAGTACTTC
TRBJ1-6 . TRBV28 . CASSPWDLNSPLHF TGTGCCAGCAGTCCCTGGGACCTTAATTCACCCCTCCACTTT
TRBJ2-7 . TRBV12-5 . CASGRSSGHPRGEQYF TGTGCTAGTGGTAGGAGTTCGGGACATCCCAGGGGCGAGCAGTACTTC